These 10 T cell receptor beta chains came from one sample sequenced in a study of CD8+ T cells in alopecia areata. RNA extraction and reverse transcription yielded cDNA as sequencing template. Here immunoSEQ multiplex PCR was the method, and the copy in TCRdb shows in-frame clones only, minus some. The repertoire consists of 170,000 or so clones, with roughly 64% occurring once and the leading ten covering approximately 12%. The treatment was: oral pan-JAK inhibitor, 5-10 mg twice daily. Sample: CD8+ T cells sorted from blood, taken at week 24, from a patient treated with tofacitinib. The receptors derive from a human donor with alopecia areata.

J is TRBJ2-1 and V is TRBV9, with D perhaps matching TRBD1 (6 bases). CDR3 length: 13 residues. Trimming removed 4 bases at V and 9 bases at J, with 14 bases between. Germline CDR1 is SGDLS and CDR2 is YYNGEE. The chain's CDR3 is CASSPGQIAEQFF. CDR3 bases: TGTGCCAGCAGCCCCGGACAGATTGCTGAGCAGTTCTTC.

On this clone: This same CDR3 is encoded by further DNA sequences in the sample. The J gene is TRBJ2-3, the V gene TRBV30; D is unclear. The CDR3 is 12 residues long. Germline V gives CDR1 GTSNPN, CDR2 SVGIG (reference sequence). Trimming stripped 0 bases from V and 4 bases from J, with 5 bases between. CDR3 sequence reads: CAWSVGPDTQYF. As DNA, the CDR3 is TGTGCCTGGAGTGTTGGGCCAGATACGCAGTATTTT.

CDR3 nucleotide sequence: TGCAGCTTCTTTCTTGACACCGGGGAGCTGTTTTTT. Translated, it gives CSFFLDTGELFF. V gene TRBV29-1 combines with J gene TRBJ2-2; no firm D call. Germline CDR1 and CDR2: SQVTM and ANQGSEA. The CDR3 contains 12 residues. Trimming took 8 bases from V and 3 from J, leaving 10 bases between them.

V and J are TRBV15 and TRBJ2-7; D is undetermined. Germline loops: CDR1 LNHNV, CDR2 YYDKDF (reference sequence). The CDR3 spans 16 residues. Trimming cost V 0 bases and J 0 bases, with 12 bases left between them. This chain's CDR3 is CATSRDLAVSSYEQYF. In DNA, the CDR3 is TGTGCCACCAGCAGAGATCTGGCGGTTAGCTCCTACGAGCAGTACTTC.

This chain uses TRBV13 with TRBJ1-1; TRBD1 is a possible D gene (5 bases). V lost 4 bases and J 6 bases, leaving 9 bases between the germline ends. The CDR3 consists of 12 residues. CDR1 and CDR2 (germline): PRHDT, FYEKMQ (reference sequence). CDR3 loop: CASSSRAPEAFF. The CDR3 region has the DNA TGTGCCAGCAGCTCCAGGGCACCTGAAGCTTTCTTT.

In this sample, this clone turned up a few times. The chain employs TRBV7-9 and TRBJ2-7; TRBD1 matches at 7 bases. The CDR3 runs 14 residues. Germline V gives CDR1 SEHNR, CDR2 FQNEAQ (reference sequence). V trimming: 3 bases; J trimming: 6 bases; junction bases outside the gene matches: 8. The CDR3 region is CASSFTGAAGEQYF. The CDR3 DNA sequence: TGTGCCAGCAGCTTTACAGGGGCGGCTGGCGAGCAGTACTTC. Looking up the rest from reference TRBV7-9 and TRBJ2-7 gives the full variable domain: DTGVSQNPRHKITKRGQNVTFRCDPISEHNRLYWYRQTLGQGPEFLTYFQNEAQLEKSRLLSDRFSAERPKGSFSTLEIQRTEQGDSAMYLCASSFTGAAGEQYFGPGTRLTVT.

V usage is TRBV2 and J usage is TRBJ2-7; D ambiguous. The CDR3 runs to 16 residues. V lost 8 bases, J lost 0 bases, and 20 bases lay in between. Per the germline V gene, CDR1 is SNHLY and CDR2 is FYNNEI. CDR3: CASRNPATLSSYEQYF. The CDR3 bases are TGTGCCAGCCGGAACCCGGCTACCCTCTCCTCCTACGAGCAGTACTTC.

The genes are TRBV27 and TRBJ1-5; the D is unclear. The CDR3 length is 15 residues. Germline CDR1 and CDR2: MNHEY and SMNVEV (reference sequence). V lost 5 bases and J 4 bases, leaving 15 bases between the germline ends. The chain's CDR3 is CASSRSNSGNQPQHF. The CDR3 DNA is TGTGCCAGCAGTCGATCGAACAGCGGAAATCAGCCCCAGCATTTT.

This chain connects TRBV9 to TRBJ2-3; TRBD2 matches at 12 bases. The germline V gene has CDR1 SGDLS and CDR2 YYNGEE. CDR3 length: 16 amino acids. The ends lost 4 bases at V and 2 bases at J; junction bases unmatched: 5. CDR3 coding DNA: TGTGCCAGCAGCCCACCTAGCGGGGGGGACACAGATACGCAGTATTTT. This sequence encodes CASSPPSGGDTDTQYF.

This clone was observed a handful of times. The CDR3 is CASNDNGVGGEQYF. In DNA, the CDR3 is TGTGCCAGCAACGACAACGGGGTGGGCGGCGAGCAGTACTTC. The chain joins TRBV27 to TRBJ2-7; TRBD2 is a possible D gene (5 bases). This CDR3 region has 14 residues. CDR1 is MNHEY and CDR2 is SMNVEV in the germline V gene (reference sequence). Trimming shortened V by 7 bases and J by 6 bases, and 19 bases separated the two germline ends.